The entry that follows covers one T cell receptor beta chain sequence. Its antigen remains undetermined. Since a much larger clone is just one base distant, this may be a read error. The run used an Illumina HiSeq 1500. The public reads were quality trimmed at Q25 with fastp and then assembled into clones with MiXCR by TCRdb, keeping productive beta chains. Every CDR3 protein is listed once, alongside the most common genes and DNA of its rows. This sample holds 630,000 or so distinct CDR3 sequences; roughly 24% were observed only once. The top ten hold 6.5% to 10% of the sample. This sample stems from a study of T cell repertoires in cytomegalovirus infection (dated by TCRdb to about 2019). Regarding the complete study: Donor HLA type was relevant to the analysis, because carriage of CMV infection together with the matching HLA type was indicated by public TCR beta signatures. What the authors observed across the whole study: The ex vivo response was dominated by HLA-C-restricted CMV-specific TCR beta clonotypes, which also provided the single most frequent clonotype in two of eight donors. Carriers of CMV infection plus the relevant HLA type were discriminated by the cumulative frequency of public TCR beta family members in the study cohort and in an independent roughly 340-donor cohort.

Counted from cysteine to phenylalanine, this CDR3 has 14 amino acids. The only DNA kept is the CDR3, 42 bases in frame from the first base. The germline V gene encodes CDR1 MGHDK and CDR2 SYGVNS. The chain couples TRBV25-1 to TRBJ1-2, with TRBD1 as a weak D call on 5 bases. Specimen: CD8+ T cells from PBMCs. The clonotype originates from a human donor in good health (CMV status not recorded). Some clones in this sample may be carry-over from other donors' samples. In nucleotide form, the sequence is TGTGTCAGCACCGCTTCCGGGACCCTTTATGGCTACACCTTC. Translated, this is CVSTASGTLYGYTF.